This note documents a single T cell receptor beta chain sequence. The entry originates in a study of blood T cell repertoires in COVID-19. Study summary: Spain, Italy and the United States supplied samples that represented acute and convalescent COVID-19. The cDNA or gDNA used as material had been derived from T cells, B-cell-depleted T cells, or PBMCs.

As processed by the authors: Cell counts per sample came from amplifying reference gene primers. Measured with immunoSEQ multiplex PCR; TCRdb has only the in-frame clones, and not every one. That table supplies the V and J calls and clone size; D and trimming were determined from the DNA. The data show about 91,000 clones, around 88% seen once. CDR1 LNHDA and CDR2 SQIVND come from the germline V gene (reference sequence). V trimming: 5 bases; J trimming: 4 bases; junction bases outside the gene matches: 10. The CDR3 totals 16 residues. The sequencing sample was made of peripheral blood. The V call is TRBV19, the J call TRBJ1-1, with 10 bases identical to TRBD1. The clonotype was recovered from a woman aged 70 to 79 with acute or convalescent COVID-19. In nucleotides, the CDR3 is TGTGCCAGTAGTGACAGGGGGCCCGGTTTCGGCACTGAAGCTTTCTTT. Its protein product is CASSDRGPGFGTEAFF. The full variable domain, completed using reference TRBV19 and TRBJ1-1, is DGGITQSPKYLFRKEGQNVTLSCEQNLNHDAMYWYRQDPGQGLRLIYYSQIVNDFQKGDIAEGYSVSREKKESFPLTVTSAQKNPTAFYLCASSDRGPGFGTEAFFGQGTRLTVV.